The present TCR beta chain was sequenced within a study of CD8+ T cells in alopecia areata. Overall study: Those patients who were treated received oral tofacitinib, which was given at 5 to 10 mg twice daily for moderate-to-severe alopecia areata.

Study-wide findings and caveats: Sequencing of scalp samples also captures resident alphabeta T cells of normal skin. Persistence of many expanded lesional clones was seen in scalp and blood during tofacitinib. Lesional scalp exceeded normal scalp in clonality, especially in alopecia totalis/universalis.

The sample's treatment: oral pan-JAK inhibitor, 5-10 mg twice daily. Following extraction, RNA underwent reverse transcription to cDNA, which served as the sequencing template. Using immunoSEQ multiplex PCR, the repertoire was profiled, and TCRdb retains in-frame clones only, with some absent. The sample holds about 110,000 clones; 80% to 85% are singletons and the top ten take roughly a quarter. Germline CDR1 MNHEY, CDR2 SMNVEV (reference sequence). The CDR3 length is 15 residues. V gave up 4 bases and J gave up 0 bases, with 10 bases separating them. For this clone: The antigen is undetermined.

Sample: CD8+ T cells sorted from blood, taken at week 24, from a patient treated with tofacitinib. This TCR was sampled from a human donor with alopecia areata. V is TRBV27 and J is TRBJ2-1, with D maybe TRBD2 (6 bases). CDR3 DNA sequence: TGTGCCAGCAGTTCGCCCGGGAGCTCCTACAATGAGCAGTTCTTC. Translated, it gives CASSSPGSSYNEQFF.